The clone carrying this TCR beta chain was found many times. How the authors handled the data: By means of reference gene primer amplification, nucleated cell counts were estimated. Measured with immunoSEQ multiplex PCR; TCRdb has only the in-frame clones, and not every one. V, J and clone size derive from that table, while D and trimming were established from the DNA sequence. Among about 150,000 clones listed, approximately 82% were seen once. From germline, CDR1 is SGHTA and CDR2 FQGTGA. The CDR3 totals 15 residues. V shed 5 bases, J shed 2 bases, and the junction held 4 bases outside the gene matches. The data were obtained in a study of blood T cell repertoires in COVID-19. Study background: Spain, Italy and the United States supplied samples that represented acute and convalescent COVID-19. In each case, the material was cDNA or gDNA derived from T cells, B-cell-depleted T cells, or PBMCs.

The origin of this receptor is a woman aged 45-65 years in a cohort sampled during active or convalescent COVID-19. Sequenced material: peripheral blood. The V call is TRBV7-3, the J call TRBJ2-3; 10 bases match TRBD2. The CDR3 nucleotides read TGTGCCAGCAGCCCAGCGGGGGGGAACACAGATACGCAGTATTTT. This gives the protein CASSPAGGNTDTQYF.